Listed here are 15 T cell receptor beta chains from one sample, sequenced in a study of blood T cell repertoires in COVID-19. Some clones are missing from TCRdb's copy, which holds only in-frame ones; the method was immunoSEQ multiplex PCR. The sample records hundreds of thousands of clones, more than 70% being singletons. What was sequenced was peripheral blood. These receptors originate from an older woman with COVID-19, enrolled during active disease.

The chain combines TRBV1 with TRBJ1-5. TRBV1 is listed as a pseudogene. This CDR3 has 14 amino acids. For the CDR3, the DNA is TGCACCAGCAGTCGGCGGGCAGGTAATCAGCCCCAGCATTTT. This encodes CTSSRRAGNQPQHF.

This chain uses TRBV5-1 with TRBJ1-4, with D perhaps matching TRBD1 (5 bases). Trimming removed 3 bases at V and 7 bases at J, with 13 bases between. The CDR3 is 14 amino acids. Germline V gene sequence: CDR1 SGHRS, CDR2 YFSETQ. The CDR3 is CASSSPQGGEKLFF. The CDR3 coding sequence is TGCGCCAGCAGCTCTCCGCAGGGCGGTGAAAAACTGTTTTTT.

The V gene is TRBV7-2, the J gene TRBJ1-1; 8 positions agree with TRBD1. The ends lost 6 bases at V and 4 bases at J; junction bases unmatched: 4. The CDR3 covers 13 residues. The germline CDR1 and CDR2 sequences are SGHTA and FQGNSA. This CDR3 is CASRLTGGTEAFF. The CDR3 DNA reads TGTGCCAGCAGACTAACAGGGGGCACTGAAGCTTTCTTT.

The rearrangement uses TRBV18 and TRBJ2-7, with a tentative D call TRBD2 (6 bases). V was shortened by 5 bases and J by 6 bases, with 14 bases between the two germline ends. Germline V CDR1 and CDR2: KGHSH, LQKENI. The CDR3 totals 13 residues. The CDR3 DNA is TGTGCCAGCTCATTCAGGTGGGACTCCGAGCAGTACTTC. This gives the protein CASSFRWDSEQYF.

The V call is TRBV2, the J call TRBJ1-3; D unclear. CDR1 and CDR2 (germline): SNHLY, FYNNEI. CDR3 length: 13 amino acids. Trimming removed 6 bases at V and 4 bases at J, with 10 bases between. CDR3: CASRSLQGNTIYF. DNA of the CDR3: TGTGCCAGCAGGTCGCTCCAGGGAAACACCATATATTTT.

The V call is TRBV6-5, the J call TRBJ1-4; 7 bases align to TRBD1. The CDR3 runs 14 residues. Looked up from germline, CDR1 is MNHEY and CDR2 is SVGAGI. Trimming removed 9 bases from V and 1 base from J; junction bases left unmatched: 5. Here the CDR3 DNA reads TGTGCCAGTCCCGACAGGGTAACTAATGAAAAACTGTTTTTT. Encoded protein: CASPDRVTNEKLFF.

The chain is built from TRBV2 and TRBJ2-1; D is unclear. Trimming took 3 bases from V and 7 from J, leaving 10 bases between them. The CDR3 is 13 amino acids. Germline V gene data show CDR1 as SNHLY and CDR2 as FYNNEI. CDR3 in amino acids: CASSDITLNEQFF. The CDR3 DNA sequence: TGTGCCAGCAGTGACATAACTTTGAATGAGCAGTTCTTC.

The chain combines TRBV27 with TRBJ1-1; D is unclear. This CDR3 has 14 amino acids. Between the trimmed V and J ends, which lost 5 bases and 5 bases, there was a span of 15 bases. The V gene's germline CDR1 is MNHEY and CDR2 SMNVEV (reference sequence). This CDR3 reads CASSLDSGGTEAFF. DNA for the CDR3: TGTGCCAGCAGTCTAGATTCGGGTGGTACTGAAGCTTTCTTT.

The chain carries TRBV9 and TRBJ2-2; D is possibly TRBD1 (7 bases). The CDR3 contains 18 residues. Trimming removed 0 bases at V and 2 bases at J, with 17 bases between. CDR1 and CDR2 (germline): SGDLS, YYNGEE. The CDR3: CASSVAGGRQGNTGELFF. The CDR3 DNA sequence: TGTGCCAGCAGCGTAGCAGGGGGGCGGCAGGGAAACACCGGGGAGCTGTTTTTT.

This rearrangement joins TRBV6-6 to TRBJ2-1; a possible D gene is TRBD1 (6 bases). This CDR3 spans 13 amino acids. V was clipped by 2 bases and J by 12 bases, with 14 bases between them. Per the germline V gene, CDR1 is MNHNY and CDR2 is SVGAGI (reference sequence). The CDR3 protein is CASSYLDSHGQFF. The CDR3 DNA sequence: TGTGCCAGCAGTTACCTGGACAGCCACGGGCAGTTCTTC.

The chain employs TRBV2 and TRBJ1-4, with TRBD1 matching over 8 bases. This CDR3 is 14 amino acids long. The ends lost 5 bases at V and 8 bases at J; junction bases unmatched: 7. Germline V gives CDR1 SNHLY, CDR2 FYNNEI. CDR3 DNA: TGTGCCAGCAGTCCAGGGGGCTTGGGGGAAAAACTGTTTTTT. Encoded protein: CASSPGGLGEKLFF.

The V gene is TRBV25-1, the J gene TRBJ1-1; 8 bases match TRBD1. The CDR3 has 16 residues. Germline V lookup: CDR1 MGHDK, CDR2 SYGVNS. V was pared by 0 bases and J by 4 bases, with 7 bases of the junction left unmatched. The CDR3 coding sequence is TGTGCCAGCAGTGAATATAGCCCAGGGGGCGTCACTGAAGCTTTCTTT. Translation gives CASSEYSPGGVTEAFF.

This chain links TRBV19 with TRBJ2-7, with a tentative D call TRBD1 (6 bases). The germline CDR1 and CDR2 sequences are LNHDA and SQIVND (reference sequence). The CDR3 runs 16 residues. Trimming removed 8 bases from V and 0 bases from J, with 20 bases in between. CDR3 sequence (DNA): TGTGCCAGTGCGCAGGGGTCCTTTCCCTCCTCCTACGAGCAGTACTTC. Translating it yields CASAQGSFPSSYEQYF.

The chain uses TRBV10-3 and TRBJ2-1, with TRBD2 matching over 12 bases. Germline V gene sequence: CDR1 ENHRY, CDR2 SYGVKD. With V trimmed by 8 bases and J by 2 bases, 1 base remained unmatched. This CDR3 has 14 residues. DNA of the CDR3: TGTGCCATCGGACTAGCGGGGACCTACAATGAGCAGTTCTTC. It codes for CAIGLAGTYNEQFF.

J is TRBJ2-7 and V is TRBV6-6, with 9 bases that match TRBD1. This CDR3 is 13 amino acids long. Germline loops: CDR1 MNHNY, CDR2 SVGAGI (reference sequence). Trimming took 6 bases from V and 2 from J; bases not matched to a gene: 2. The CDR3 sequence is CASRTGGTYEQYF. In nucleotides, the CDR3 is TGTGCCAGCAGGACAGGGGGTACCTACGAGCAGTACTTC.